This is a list of T cell receptor beta chains from one sample in a study of shared clonotypes between healthy human individuals. Using immunoSEQ multiplex PCR, the repertoire was profiled, and TCRdb retains in-frame clones only, with some absent. The table includes more than 2 million clones, 90% to 95% detected once. The source material was naive CD4+ T cells sorted from blood. The receptors were sampled from a man younger than 35 in good health. The conserved cysteine and the conserved F or W are not part of the CDR3 here. The size of a clone is reported for some rows only, either as once, few or many, or as a class for expanded clones.

v_call	clone_size	cdr3_length	j_call	cdr3_aa
TRBV15	once	13	TRBJ1-6	ATSRGGGVNSPLH
TRBV2	-	12	TRBJ1-6	ASSEQLYNSPLH
TRBV9	-	11	TRBJ2-1	ASSVDSLNEQF
TRBV10-3	-	12	TRBJ2-3	AIRDGPGTDTQY
TRBV18	-	13	TRBJ2-7	ASSPTGQGSYEQY
TRBV9	-	13	TRBJ2-3	ASSVSNSLRDTQY
TRBV5-1	-	12	TRBJ1-6	ASSLGALNSPLH
TRBV28	-	12	TRBJ1-2	ASSLLRQEYGYT
TRBV2	many	12	TRBJ2-7	ASSDRTHNYEQY
TRBV19	-	11	TRBJ1-5	ASIDRPDQPQH
TRBV27	-	17	TRBJ1-2	ASSSPLRTPSNSGYGYT
TRBV5-1	-	12	TRBJ2-7	ASSYGQLSYEQY
TRBV5-1	-	18	TRBJ2-3	ASSLIGLAGADLSTDTQY
TRBV7-9	-	12	TRBJ1-4	ASSLNSPGEKLF
TRBV5-1	-	11	TRBJ2-5	ASSSTGGETQY
TRBV4-3	-	17	TRBJ1-4	ASSQEGRIMKATNEKLF